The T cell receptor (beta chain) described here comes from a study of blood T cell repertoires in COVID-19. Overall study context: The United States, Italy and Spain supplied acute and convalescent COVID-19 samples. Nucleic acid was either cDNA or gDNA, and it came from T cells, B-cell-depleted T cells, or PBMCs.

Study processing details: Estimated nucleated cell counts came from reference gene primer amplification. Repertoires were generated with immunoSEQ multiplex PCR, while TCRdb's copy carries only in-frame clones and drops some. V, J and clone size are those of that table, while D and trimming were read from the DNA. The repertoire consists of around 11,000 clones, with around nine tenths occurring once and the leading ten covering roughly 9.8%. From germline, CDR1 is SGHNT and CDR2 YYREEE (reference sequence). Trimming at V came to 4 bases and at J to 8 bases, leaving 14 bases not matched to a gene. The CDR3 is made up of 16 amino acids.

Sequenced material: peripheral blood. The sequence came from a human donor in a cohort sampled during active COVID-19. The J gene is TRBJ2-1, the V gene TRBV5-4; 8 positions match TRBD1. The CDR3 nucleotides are TGTGCCAGCAGCCTACCCGCCGGACAGGGTTGGGATGAGCAGTTCTTC. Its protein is CASSLPAGQGWDEQFF.